Listed here is a single T cell receptor (beta chain). These data belong to a study of T cell changes during pregnancy in multiple sclerosis. The repertoire was sequenced with immunoSEQ multiplex PCR; TCRdb's copy has only in-frame clones and lacks some. The table lists about 64,000 clones, more than 90% of them singletons, with 1.4% in the top ten. V lost 2 bases, J lost 4 bases, and 5 bases stayed unmatched. Germline assignment: CDR1 MGHRA and CDR2 YSYEKL. The CDR3 loop spans 16 amino acids. This TCR was recovered from a female donor with multiple sclerosis, enrolled in a pregnancy study. The chain carries TRBV4-1 and TRBJ2-1; 10 bases are shared with TRBD1. Here the sequenced sample was peripheral blood, taken in the second trimester of pregnancy. In DNA, the CDR3 is TGCGCCAGCAGCCAATCCGGGACAGGGGAATACAATGAGCAGTTCTTC. Translating it yields CASSQSGTGEYNEQFF.